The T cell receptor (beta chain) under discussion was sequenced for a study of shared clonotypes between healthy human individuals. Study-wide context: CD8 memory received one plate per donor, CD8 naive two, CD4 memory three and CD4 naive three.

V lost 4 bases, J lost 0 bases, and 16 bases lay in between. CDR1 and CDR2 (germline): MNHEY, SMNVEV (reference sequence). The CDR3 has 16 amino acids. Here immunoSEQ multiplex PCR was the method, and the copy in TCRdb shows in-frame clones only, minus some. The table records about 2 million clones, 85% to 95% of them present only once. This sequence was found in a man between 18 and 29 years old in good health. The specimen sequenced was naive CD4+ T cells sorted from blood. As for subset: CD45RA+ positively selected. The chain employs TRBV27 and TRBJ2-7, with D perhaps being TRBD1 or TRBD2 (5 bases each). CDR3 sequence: CASSSFGEGLSYEQYF. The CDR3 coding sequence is TGTGCCAGCAGTTCTTTTGGCGAGGGGCTCTCCTACGAGCAGTACTTC.